This T cell receptor beta chain was recovered during a study of molecular identifiers for immune sequencing clone quantification. The table lists this clonotype with a few counts. One end of the junction fails to match germline, which may point to a read error. TCRdb ran MiXCR on the PCR reads and lists one entry per CDR3 protein. The sample gives 40,000 to 65,000 distinct CDR3 sequences, roughly a third of which show up once; 3.8% is in the top ten. A CD8+CD4-CCR7+CD45RA+ gate was used to sort naive CD8 T cells. This CDR3 is 12 amino acids long. Germline V lookup: CDR1 MGHRA, CDR2 YSYEKL. Sequenced sample: naive CD8+ T cells from blood, with Jurkat cell RNA spiked in. Subset described: FACS-sorted CD8+CD4-CCR7+CD45RA+ naive T cells. The chain recombines TRBV4-1 with TRBJ2-7; D tentatively reads TRBD1 or TRBD2 (5 bases each). This TCR came from a human donor in good health. Some libraries in this study had Jurkat cell RNA spiked in. CDR3 loop: CASSQDRGVQCF. CDR3 DNA: TGCGCCAGCAGCCAAGATCGAGGGGTGCAGTGCTTC.